Described below is a single T cell receptor (beta chain) sequence and its context. The sample originates from a study of control samples from healthy donors and cancer patients. The protocol was immunoSEQ multiplex PCR, while the TCRdb copy is restricted to in-frame clones and leaves out a portion. The repertoire holds about 160,000 clones, just over 95% seen once, with just over 1% in the top ten. Sequencing input: blood. This TCR was recovered from a woman in her twenties or thirties in good health.

For the CDR3, the DNA is TGCGCCAGCAGCAGGGACTCCCGGCAGTACACTGAAGCTTTCTTT. Its translation is CASSRDSRQYTEAFF. The chain couples TRBV5-1 to TRBJ1-1, with D perhaps matching TRBD1 (5 bases). Germline V gene sequence: CDR1 SGHRS, CDR2 YFSETQ. V lost 4 bases to trimming and J lost 3 bases, with 16 bases between them. This CDR3 is built from 15 residues.